This T cell receptor beta chain was profiled in a study of blood T cell repertoires in COVID-19. Authors' data handling: Amplified reference gene primers provided the basis for estimating nucleated cell counts. Assay used: immunoSEQ multiplex PCR; TCRdb lists only in-frame clones, some missing. V, J and clone size reflect that table, while D and trimming were determined from the DNA. The repertoire holds 220,000 or so clones, with 82% as singletons. Patients from Seattle were sampled longitudinally, starting during active infection. The CDR3 is made up of 15 amino acids. Germline V lookup: CDR1 SEHNR, CDR2 FQNEAQ (reference sequence). Trimming stripped 3 bases from V and 5 bases from J, with 16 bases between.

The specimen sequenced was peripheral blood. This chain uses TRBV7-9 with TRBJ2-5; a possible D gene is TRBD2 (6 bases). This clonotype originated in a woman aged 80 or over with COVID-19, enrolled during active disease. Here the CDR3 DNA reads TGTGCCAGCAGCTTCCCGACTAGTTTAAGGGAGACCCAGTACTTC. Residues: CASSFPTSLRETQYF.